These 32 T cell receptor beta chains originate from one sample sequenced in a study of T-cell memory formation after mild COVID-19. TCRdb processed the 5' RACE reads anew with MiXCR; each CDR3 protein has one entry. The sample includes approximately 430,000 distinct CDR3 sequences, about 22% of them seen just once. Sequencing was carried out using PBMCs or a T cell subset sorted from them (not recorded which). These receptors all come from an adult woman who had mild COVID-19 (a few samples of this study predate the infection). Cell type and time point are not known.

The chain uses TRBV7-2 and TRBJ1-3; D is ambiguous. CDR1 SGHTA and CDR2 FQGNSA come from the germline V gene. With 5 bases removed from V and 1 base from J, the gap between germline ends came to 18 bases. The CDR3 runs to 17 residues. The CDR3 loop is CASSPRLQSNSGNTIYF. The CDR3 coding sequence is TGTGCCAGCAGCCCACGCCTACAGAGCAATTCTGGAAACACCATATATTTT.

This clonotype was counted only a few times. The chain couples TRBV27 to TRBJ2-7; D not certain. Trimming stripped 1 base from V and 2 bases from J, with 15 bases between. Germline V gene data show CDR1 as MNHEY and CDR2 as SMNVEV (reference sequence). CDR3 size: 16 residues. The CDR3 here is CASSLYETSNTYEQYF. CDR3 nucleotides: TGTGCCAGCAGTTTATATGAGACATCCAACACCTACGAGCAGTACTTC.

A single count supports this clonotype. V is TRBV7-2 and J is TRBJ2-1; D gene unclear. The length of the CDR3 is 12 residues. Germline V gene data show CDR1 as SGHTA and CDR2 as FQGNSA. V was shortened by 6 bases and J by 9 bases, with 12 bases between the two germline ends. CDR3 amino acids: CASSGRMGEQFF. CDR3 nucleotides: TGTGCCAGCAGTGGACGGATGGGTGAGCAGTTCTTC. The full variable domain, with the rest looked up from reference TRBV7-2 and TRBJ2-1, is GAGVSQSPSNKVTEKGKDVELRCDPISGHTALYWYRQSLGQGLEFLIYFQGNSAPDKSGLPSDRFSAERTGGSVSTLTIQRTQQEDSAVYLCASSGRMGEQFFGPGTRLTVL.

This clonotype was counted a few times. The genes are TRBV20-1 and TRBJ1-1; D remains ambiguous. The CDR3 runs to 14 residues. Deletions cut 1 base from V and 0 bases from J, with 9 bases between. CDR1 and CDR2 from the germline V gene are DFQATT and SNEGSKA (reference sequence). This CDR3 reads CSARGGNLNTEAFF. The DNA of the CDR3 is TGCAGTGCTAGAGGAGGAAACCTGAACACTGAAGCTTTCTTT.

The CDR3 coding sequence is TGCGCCAGCAGAGCAGGGGCAACTAATGAAAAACTGTTTTTT. Its translation: CASRAGATNEKLFF. V gene TRBV5-1 combines with J gene TRBJ1-4, with D possibly TRBD1 on 6 matching bases. V dropped 5 bases and J dropped 0 bases, with 8 bases sitting between them. This CDR3 comprises 14 residues. Germline V lookup: CDR1 SGHRS, CDR2 YFSETQ.

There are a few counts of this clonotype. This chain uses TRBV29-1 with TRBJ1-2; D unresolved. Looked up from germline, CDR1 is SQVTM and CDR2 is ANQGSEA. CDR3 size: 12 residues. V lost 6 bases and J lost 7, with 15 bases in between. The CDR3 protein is CSVVRMDSGYTF. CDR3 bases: TGCAGCGTCGTGCGAATGGATTCTGGCTACACCTTC.

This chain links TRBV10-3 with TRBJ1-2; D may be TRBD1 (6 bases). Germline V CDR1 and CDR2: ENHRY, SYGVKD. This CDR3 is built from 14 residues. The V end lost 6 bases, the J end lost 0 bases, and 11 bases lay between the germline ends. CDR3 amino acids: CAIRTGIANYGYTF. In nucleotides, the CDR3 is TGTGCCATCAGGACAGGTATAGCTAACTATGGCTACACCTTC.

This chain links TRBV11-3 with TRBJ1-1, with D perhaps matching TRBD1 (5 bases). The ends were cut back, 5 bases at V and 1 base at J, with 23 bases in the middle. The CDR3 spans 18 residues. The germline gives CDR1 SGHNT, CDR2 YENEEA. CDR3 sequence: CASSRPRGGAGANTEAFF. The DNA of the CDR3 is TGTGCCAGCAGCAGACCCCGGGGGGGAGCAGGTGCGAACACTGAAGCTTTCTTT. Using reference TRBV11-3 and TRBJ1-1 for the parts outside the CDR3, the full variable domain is EAGVVQSPRYKIIEKKQPVAFWCNPISGHNTLYWYLQNLGQGPELLIRYENEEAVDDSQLPKDRFSAERLKGVDSTLKIQPAELGDSAVYLCASSRPRGGAGANTEAFFGQGTRLTVV.

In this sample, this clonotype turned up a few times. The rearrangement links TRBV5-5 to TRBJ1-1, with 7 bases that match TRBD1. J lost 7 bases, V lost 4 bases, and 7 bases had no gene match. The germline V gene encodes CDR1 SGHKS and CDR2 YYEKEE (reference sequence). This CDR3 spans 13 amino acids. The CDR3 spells CASSTRQGREAFF. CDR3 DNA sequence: TGTGCCAGCAGCACCCGACAGGGACGTGAAGCTTTCTTT. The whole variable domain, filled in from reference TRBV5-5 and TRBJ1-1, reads DAGVTQSPTHLIKTRGQQVTLRCSPISGHKSVSWYQQVLGQGPQFIFQYYEKEERGRGNFPDRFSARQFPNYSSELNVNALLLGDSALYLCASSTRQGREAFFGQGTRLTVV.

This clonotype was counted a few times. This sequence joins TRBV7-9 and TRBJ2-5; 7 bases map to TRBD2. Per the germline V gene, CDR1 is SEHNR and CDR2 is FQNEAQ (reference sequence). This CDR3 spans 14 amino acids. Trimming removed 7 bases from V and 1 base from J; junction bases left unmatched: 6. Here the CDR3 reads CASIQRGPQETQYF. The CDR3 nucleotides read TGTGCCAGCATACAGCGGGGCCCCCAAGAGACCCAGTACTTC.

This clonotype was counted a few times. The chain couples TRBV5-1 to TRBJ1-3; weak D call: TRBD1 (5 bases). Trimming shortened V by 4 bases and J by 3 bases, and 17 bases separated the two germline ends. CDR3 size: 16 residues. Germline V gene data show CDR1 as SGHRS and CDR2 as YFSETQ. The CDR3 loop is CASSPSRAGSGNTIYF. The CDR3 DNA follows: TGCGCCAGCAGCCCCTCAAGGGCAGGGAGTGGAAACACCATATATTTT.

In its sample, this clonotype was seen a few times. As DNA, the CDR3 is TGCAGCGTTCGGGGGGGCGAGGGTGAAAAACTGTTTTTT. Translating gives CSVRGGEGEKLFF. V gene TRBV29-1 combines with J gene TRBJ1-4; tentatively, D is TRBD1 (6 bases). This CDR3 comprises 13 residues. Between the trimmed V and J ends, which lost 5 bases and 7 bases, there was a span of 14 bases. Germline assignment: CDR1 SQVTM and CDR2 ANQGSEA.

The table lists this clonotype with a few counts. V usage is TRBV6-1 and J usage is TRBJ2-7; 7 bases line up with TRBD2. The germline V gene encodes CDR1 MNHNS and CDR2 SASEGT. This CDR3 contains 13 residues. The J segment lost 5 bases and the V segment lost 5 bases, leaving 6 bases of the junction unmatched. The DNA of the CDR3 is TGTGCCAGCAGTTCCCGGGGGGTAAACGAGCAGTACTTC. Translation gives CASSSRGVNEQYF.

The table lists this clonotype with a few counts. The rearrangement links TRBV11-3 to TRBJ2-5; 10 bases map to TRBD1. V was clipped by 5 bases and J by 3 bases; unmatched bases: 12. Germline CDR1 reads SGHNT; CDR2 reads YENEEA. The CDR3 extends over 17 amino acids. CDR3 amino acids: CASSLPITGTGEETQYF. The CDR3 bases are TGTGCCAGCAGCCTCCCGATAACCGGGACAGGGGAAGAGACCCAGTACTTC. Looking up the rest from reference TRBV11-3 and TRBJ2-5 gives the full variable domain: EAGVVQSPRYKIIEKKQPVAFWCNPISGHNTLYWYLQNLGQGPELLIRYENEEAVDDSQLPKDRFSAERLKGVDSTLKIQPAELGDSAVYLCASSLPITGTGEETQYFGPGTRLLVL.

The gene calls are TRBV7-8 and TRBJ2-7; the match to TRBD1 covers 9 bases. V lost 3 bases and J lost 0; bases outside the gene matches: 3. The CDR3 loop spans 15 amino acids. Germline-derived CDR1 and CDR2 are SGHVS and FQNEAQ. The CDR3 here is CASSFGTGISYEQYF. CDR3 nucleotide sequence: TGTGCCAGCAGCTTCGGGACAGGGATCTCCTACGAGCAGTACTTC.

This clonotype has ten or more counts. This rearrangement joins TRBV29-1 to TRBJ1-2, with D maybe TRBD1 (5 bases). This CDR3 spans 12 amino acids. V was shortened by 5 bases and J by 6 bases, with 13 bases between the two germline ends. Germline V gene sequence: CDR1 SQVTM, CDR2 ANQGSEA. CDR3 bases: TGCAGCGTTCCGGCAGGGTCGAATGGCTACACCTTC. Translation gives CSVPAGSNGYTF.

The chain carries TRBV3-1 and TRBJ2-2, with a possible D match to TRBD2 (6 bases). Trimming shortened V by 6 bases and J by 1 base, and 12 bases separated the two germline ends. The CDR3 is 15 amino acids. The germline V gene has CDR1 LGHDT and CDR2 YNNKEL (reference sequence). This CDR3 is CASRESGVNTGELFF. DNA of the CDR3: TGTGCCAGCAGAGAATCGGGAGTGAACACCGGGGAGCTGTTTTTT.

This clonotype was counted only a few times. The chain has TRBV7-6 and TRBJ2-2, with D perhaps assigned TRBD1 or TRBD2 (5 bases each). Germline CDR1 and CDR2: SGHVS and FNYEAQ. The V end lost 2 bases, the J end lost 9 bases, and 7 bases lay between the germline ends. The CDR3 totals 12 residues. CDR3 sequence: CASSLRGRELFF. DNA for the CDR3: TGTGCCAGCAGCTTACGGGGCCGGGAGCTGTTTTTT.

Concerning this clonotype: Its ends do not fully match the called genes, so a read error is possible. CDR3 nucleotides: TGTGCCATCAGCCCGGAGGCGGCTAATGAAGCTTTCTTT. As protein: CAISPEAANEAFF. The rearrangement uses TRBV7-6 and TRBJ1-1; D unclear. This CDR3 spans 13 amino acids. Germline V CDR1 and CDR2: SGHVS, FNYEAQ.

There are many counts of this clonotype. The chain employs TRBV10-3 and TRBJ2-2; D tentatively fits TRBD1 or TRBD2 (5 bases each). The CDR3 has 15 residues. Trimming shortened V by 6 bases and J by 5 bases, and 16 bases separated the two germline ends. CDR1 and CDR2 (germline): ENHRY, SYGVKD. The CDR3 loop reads CAIRSAGSGTGELFF. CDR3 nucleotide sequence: TGTGCCATCAGATCGGCAGGGTCGGGGACCGGGGAGCTGTTTTTT.

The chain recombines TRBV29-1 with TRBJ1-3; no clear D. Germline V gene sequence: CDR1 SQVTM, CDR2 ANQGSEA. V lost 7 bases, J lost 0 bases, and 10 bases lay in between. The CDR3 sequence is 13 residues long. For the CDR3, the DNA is TGCAGCGCTTCCGGGGACTCTGGAAACACCATATATTTT. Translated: CSASGDSGNTIYF.

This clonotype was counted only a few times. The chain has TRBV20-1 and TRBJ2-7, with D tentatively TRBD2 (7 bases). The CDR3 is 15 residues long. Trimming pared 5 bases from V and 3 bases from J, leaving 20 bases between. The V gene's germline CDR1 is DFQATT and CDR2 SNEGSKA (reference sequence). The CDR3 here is CSAHRRGGNRYEQYF. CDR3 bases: TGCAGTGCTCATCGGAGGGGGGGTAATCGCTACGAGCAGTACTTC.

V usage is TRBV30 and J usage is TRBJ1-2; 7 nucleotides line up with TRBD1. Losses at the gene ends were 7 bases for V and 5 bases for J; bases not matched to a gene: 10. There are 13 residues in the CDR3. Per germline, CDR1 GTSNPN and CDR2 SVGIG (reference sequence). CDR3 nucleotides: TGTGCCTCCGAGGGAGGGGGCAATTATGGCTACACCTTC. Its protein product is CASEGGGNYGYTF.

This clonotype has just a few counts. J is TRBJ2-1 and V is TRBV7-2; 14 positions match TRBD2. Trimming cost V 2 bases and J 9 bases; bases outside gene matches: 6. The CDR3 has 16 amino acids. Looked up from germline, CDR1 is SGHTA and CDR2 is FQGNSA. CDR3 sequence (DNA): TGTGCCAGCAGCTTAAACGGCGGGACTAGCGGGAGTGAGCAGTTCTTC. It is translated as CASSLNGGTSGSEQFF. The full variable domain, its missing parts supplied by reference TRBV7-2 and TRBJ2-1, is GAGVSQSPSNKVTEKGKDVELRCDPISGHTALYWYRQSLGQGLEFLIYFQGNSAPDKSGLPSDRFSAERTGGSVSTLTIQRTQQEDSAVYLCASSLNGGTSGSEQFFGPGTRLTVL.

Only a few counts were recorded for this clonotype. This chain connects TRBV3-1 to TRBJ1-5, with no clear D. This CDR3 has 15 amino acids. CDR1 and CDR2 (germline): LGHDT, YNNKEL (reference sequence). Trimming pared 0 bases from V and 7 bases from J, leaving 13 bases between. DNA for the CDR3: TGTGCCAGCAGCCAAGAGGCCGTCCCGGGGCAGCCCCAGCATTTT. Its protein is CASSQEAVPGQPQHF.

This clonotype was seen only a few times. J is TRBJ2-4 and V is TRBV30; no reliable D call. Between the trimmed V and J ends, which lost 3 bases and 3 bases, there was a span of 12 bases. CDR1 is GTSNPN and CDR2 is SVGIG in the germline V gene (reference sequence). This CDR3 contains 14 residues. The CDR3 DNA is TGTGCCTGGAGGAACTGGCGAGGCAAAAACATTCAGTACTTC. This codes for CAWRNWRGKNIQYF.

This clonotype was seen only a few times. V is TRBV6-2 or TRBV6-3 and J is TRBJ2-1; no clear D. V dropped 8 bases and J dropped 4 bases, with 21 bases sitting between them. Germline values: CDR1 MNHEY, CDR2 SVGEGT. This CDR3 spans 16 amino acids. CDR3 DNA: TGTGCCAGCCAACATAGTCGTGCGGCAGTTTACAATGAGCAGTTCTTC. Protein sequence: CASQHSRAAVYNEQFF.

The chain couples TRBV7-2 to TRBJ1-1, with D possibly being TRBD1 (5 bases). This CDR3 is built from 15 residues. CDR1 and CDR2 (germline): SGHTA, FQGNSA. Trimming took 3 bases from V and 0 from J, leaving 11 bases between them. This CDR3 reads CASSLWGWMNTEAFF. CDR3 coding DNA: TGTGCCAGCAGCTTGTGGGGGTGGATGAACACTGAAGCTTTCTTT.

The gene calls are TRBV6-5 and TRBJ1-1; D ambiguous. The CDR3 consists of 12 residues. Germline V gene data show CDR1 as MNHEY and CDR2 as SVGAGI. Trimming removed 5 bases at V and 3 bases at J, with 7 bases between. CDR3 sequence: CASSTWDTEAFF. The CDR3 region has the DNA TGTGCCAGCAGTACGTGGGACACTGAAGCTTTCTTT.

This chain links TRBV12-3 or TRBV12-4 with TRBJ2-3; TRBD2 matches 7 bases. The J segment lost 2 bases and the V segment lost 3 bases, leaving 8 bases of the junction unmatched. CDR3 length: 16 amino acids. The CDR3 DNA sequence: TGTGCCAGCAGTTTCCTAGCGGAGCCCCTCACAGATACGCAGTATTTT. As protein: CASSFLAEPLTDTQYF.

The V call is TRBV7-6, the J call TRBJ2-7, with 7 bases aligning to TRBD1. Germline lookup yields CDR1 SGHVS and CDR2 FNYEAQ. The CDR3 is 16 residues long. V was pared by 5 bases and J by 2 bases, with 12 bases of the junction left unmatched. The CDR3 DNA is TGTGCCAGCAGCCCTACCCAGGACAGGAGGACCTACGAGCAGTACTTC. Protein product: CASSPTQDRRTYEQYF.

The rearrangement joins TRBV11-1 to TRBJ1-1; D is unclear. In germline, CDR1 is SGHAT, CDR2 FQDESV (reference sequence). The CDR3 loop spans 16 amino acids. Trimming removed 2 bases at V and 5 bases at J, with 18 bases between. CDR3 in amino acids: CASSLRLGGGGTEAFF. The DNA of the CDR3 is TGTGCCAGCAGCTTAAGGTTAGGAGGCGGAGGGACTGAAGCTTTCTTT.